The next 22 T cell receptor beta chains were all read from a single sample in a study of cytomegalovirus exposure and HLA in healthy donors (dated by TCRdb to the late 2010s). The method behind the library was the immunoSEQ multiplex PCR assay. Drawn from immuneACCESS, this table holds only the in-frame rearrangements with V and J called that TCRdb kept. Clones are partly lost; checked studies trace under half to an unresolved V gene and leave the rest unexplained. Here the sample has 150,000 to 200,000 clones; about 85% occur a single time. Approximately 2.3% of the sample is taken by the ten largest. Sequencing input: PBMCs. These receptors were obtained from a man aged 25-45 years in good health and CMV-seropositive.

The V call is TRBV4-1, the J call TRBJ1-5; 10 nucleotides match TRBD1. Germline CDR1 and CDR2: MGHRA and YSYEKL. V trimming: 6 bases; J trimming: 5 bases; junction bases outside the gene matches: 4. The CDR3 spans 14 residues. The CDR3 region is CASRGTGEDQPQHF. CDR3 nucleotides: TGCGCCAGCAGGGGGACAGGGGAGGATCAGCCCCAGCATTTT.

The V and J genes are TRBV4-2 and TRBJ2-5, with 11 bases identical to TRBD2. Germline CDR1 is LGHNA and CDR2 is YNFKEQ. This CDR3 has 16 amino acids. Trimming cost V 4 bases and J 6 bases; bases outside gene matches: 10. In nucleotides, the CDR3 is TGTGCCAGCAGCCGGGATAGCGGGGGGGCCCTAAAGACCCAGTACTTC. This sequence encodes CASSRDSGGALKTQYF.

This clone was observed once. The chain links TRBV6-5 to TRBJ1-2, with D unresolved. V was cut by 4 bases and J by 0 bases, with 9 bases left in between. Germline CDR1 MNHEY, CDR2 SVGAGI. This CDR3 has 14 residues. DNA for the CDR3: TGTGCCAGCAGTTTGCGTCTTACTAACTATGGCTACACCTTC. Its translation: CASSLRLTNYGYTF.

CDR3 nucleotides: TGTGCCAGCAGTGCGGGAGGGGGCCACGAGCAGTACTTC. It encodes CASSAGGGHEQYF. The chain recombines TRBV2 with TRBJ2-5; perhaps TRBD2 as D (8 bases). TRBJ2-7 matches the DNA end more closely, so the J call is doubtful. CDR1 is SNHLY and CDR2 is FYNNEI in the germline V gene. The CDR3 is made up of 13 amino acids.

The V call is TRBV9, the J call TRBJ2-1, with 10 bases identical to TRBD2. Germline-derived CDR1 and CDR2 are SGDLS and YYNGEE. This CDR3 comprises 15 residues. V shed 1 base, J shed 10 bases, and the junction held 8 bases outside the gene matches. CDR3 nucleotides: TGTGCCAGCAGCGTAATGGAGCGGGGGGGCGCCGAGCAGTTCTTC. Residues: CASSVMERGGAEQFF.

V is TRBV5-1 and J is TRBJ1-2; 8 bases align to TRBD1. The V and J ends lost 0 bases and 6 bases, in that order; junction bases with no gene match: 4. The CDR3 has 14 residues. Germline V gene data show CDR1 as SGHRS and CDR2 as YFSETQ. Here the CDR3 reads CASSLGGQGDGYTF. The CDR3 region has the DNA TGCGCCAGCAGCTTGGGCGGACAGGGAGATGGCTACACCTTC.

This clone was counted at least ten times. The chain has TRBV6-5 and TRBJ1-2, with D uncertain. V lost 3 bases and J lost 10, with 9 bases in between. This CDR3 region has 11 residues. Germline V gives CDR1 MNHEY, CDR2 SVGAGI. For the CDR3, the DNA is TGTGCCAGCAGTTATCCGGGAGACTACACCTTC. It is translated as CASSYPGDYTF.

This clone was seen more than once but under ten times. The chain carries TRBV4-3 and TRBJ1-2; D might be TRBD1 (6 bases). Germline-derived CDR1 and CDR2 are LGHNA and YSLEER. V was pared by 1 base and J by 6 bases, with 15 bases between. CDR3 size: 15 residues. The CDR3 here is CASSQGRHRADGYTF. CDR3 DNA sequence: TGCGCCAGCAGCCAAGGGAGACACAGGGCTGATGGCTACACCTTC.

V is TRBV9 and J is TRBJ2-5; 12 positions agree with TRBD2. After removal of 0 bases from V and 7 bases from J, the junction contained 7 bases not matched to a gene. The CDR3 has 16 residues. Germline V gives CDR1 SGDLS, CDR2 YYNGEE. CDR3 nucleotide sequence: TGTGCCAGCAGCGTAGCTCCTAGCGGGGGGGAAGGGACCCAGTACTTC. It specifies CASSVAPSGGEGTQYF.

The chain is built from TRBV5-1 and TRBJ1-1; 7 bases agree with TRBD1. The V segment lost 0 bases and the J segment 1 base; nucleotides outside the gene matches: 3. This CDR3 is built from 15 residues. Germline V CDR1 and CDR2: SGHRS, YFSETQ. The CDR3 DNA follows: TGCGCCAGCAGCTTGGGTAGGACAGGGAACACTGAAGCTTTCTTT. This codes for CASSLGRTGNTEAFF. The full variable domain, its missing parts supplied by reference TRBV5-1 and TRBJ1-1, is KAGVTQTPRYLIKTRGQQVTLSCSPISGHRSVSWYQQTPGQGLQFLFEYFSETQRNKGNFPGRFSGRQFSNSRSEMNVSTLELGDSALYLCASSLGRTGNTEAFFGQGTRLTVV.

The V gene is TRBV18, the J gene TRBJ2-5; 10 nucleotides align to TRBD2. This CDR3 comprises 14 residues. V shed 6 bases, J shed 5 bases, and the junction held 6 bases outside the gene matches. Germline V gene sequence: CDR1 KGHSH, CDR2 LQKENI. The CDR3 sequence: CASSAGTSVETQYF. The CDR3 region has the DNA TGTGCCAGCTCGGCCGGGACTAGCGTTGAGACCCAGTACTTC.

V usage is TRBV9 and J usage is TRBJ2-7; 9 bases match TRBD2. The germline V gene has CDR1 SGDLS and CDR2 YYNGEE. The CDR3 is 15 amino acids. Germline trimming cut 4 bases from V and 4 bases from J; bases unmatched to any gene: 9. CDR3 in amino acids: CASSPLAGQEYEQYF. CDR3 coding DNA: TGTGCCAGCAGCCCCCTAGCGGGGCAAGAATACGAGCAGTACTTC. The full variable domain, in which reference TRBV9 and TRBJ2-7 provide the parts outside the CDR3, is DSGVTQTPKHLITATGQRVTLRCSPRSGDLSVYWYQQSLDQGLQFLIQYYNGEERAKGNILERFSAQQFPDLHSELNLSSLELGDSALYFCASSPLAGQEYEQYFGPGTRLTVT.

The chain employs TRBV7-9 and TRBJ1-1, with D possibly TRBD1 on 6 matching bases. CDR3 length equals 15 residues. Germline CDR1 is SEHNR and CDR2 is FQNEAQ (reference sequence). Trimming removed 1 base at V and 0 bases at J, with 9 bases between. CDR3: CASSLVGAVNTEAFF. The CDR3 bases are TGTGCCAGCAGCTTAGTGGGGGCCGTGAACACTGAAGCTTTCTTT.

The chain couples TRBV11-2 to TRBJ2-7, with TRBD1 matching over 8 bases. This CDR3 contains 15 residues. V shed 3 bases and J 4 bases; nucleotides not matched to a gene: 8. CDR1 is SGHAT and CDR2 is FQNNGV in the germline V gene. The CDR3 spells CASSFSRGPGYEQYF. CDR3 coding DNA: TGTGCCAGCAGCTTTAGCAGGGGGCCCGGGTACGAGCAGTACTTC. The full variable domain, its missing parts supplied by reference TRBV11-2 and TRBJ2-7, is EAGVAQSPRYKIIEKRQSVAFWCNPISGHATLYWYQQILGQGPKLLIQFQNNGVVDDSQLPKDRFSAERLKGVDSTLKIQPAKLEDSAVYLCASSFSRGPGYEQYFGPGTRLTVT.

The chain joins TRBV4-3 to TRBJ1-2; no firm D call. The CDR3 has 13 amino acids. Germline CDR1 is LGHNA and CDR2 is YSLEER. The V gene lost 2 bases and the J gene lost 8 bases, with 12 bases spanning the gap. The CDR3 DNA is TGCGCCAGCAGCCAAACCCCCGGTAAAGGCTACACCTTC. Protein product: CASSQTPGKGYTF.

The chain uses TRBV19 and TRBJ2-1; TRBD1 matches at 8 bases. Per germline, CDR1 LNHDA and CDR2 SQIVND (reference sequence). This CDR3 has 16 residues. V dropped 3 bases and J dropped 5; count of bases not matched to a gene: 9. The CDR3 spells CASSIIQGGNNNEQFF. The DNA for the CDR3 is TGTGCCAGTAGTATCATACAGGGGGGCAACAACAATGAGCAGTTCTTC.

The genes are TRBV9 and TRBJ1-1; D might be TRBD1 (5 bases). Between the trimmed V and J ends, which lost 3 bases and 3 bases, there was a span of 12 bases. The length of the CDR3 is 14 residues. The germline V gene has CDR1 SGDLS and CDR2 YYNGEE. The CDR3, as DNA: TGTGCCAGCAGCGCGGGAGGGGACTACACTGAAGCTTTCTTT. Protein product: CASSAGGDYTEAFF.

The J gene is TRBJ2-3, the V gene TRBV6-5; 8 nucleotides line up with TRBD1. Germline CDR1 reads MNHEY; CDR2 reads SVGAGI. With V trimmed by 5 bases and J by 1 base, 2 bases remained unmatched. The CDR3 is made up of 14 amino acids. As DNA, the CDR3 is TGTGCCAGCAGTCCGGGACAGGGCACAGATACGCAGTATTTT. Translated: CASSPGQGTDTQYF.

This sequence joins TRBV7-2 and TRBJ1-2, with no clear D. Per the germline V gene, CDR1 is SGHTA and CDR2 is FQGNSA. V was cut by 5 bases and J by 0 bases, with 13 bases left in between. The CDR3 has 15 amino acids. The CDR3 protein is CASSPDRGSNYGYTF. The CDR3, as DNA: TGTGCCAGCAGCCCAGACCGGGGTTCTAACTATGGCTACACCTTC.

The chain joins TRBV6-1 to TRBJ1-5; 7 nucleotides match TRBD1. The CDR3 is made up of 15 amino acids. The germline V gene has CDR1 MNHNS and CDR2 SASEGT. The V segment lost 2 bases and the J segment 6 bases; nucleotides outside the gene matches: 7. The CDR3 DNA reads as TGTGCCAGCAGTGAAAGACAGGGTGTGAGTCAGCCCCAGCATTTT. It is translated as CASSERQGVSQPQHF.

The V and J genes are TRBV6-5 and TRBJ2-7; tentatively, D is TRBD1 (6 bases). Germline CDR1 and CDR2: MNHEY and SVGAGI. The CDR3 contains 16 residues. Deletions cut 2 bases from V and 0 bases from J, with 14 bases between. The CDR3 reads CASSYGGPDSSYEQYF. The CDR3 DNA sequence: TGTGCCAGCAGTTACGGGGGCCCCGACAGCTCCTACGAGCAGTACTTC.

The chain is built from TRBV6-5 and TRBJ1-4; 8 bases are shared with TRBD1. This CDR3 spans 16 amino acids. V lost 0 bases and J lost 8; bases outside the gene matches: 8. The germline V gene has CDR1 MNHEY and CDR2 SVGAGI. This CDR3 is CASSYSPFQGAEKLFF. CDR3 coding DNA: TGTGCCAGCAGTTACTCGCCCTTTCAGGGGGCGGAAAAACTGTTTTTT.